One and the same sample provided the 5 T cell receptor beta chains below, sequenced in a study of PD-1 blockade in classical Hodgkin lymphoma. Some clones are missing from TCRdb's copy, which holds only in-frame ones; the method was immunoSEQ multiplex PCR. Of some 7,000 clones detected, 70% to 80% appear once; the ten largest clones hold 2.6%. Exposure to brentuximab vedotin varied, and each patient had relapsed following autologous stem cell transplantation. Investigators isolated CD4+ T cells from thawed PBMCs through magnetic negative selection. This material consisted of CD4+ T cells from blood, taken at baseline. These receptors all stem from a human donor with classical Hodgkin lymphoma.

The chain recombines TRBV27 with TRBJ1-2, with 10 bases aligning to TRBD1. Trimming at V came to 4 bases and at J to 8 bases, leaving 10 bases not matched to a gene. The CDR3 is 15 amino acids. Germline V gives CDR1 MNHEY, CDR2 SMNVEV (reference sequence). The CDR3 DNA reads TGTGCCAGCAGTTCCCTCCGGGACAGGGGTTACGGCTACACCTTC. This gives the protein CASSSLRDRGYGYTF.

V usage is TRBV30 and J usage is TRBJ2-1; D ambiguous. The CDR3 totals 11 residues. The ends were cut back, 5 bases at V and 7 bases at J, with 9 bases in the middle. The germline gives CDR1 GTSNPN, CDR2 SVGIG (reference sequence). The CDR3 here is CAWSRWNEQFF. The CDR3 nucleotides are TGTGCCTGGTCTAGATGGAATGAGCAGTTCTTC.

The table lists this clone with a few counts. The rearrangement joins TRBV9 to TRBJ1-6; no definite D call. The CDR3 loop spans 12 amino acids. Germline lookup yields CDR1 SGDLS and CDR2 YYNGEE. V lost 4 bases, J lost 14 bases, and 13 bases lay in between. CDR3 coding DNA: TGTGCCAGCAGCCTGAACGGATTTACCCTCCACTTT. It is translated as CASSLNGFTLHF.

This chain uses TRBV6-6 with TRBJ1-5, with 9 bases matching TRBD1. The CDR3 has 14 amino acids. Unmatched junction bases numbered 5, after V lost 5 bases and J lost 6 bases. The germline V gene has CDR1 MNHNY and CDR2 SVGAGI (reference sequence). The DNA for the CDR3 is TGTGCCAGCAGTGGGACAGGGTTTGGTCAGCCCCAGCATTTT. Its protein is CASSGTGFGQPQHF.

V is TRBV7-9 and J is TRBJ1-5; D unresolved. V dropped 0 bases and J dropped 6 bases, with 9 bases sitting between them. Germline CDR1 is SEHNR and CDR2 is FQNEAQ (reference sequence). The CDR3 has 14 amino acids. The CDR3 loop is CASSLAQSGQPQHF. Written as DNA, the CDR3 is TGTGCCAGCAGCTTAGCGCAGAGTGGTCAGCCCCAGCATTTT.